The 22 T cell receptor beta chains below come from one sample, sequenced in a study of blood T cell repertoires in COVID-19. Repertoires were generated with immunoSEQ multiplex PCR, while TCRdb's copy carries only in-frame clones and drops some. The sample has roughly 100,000 clones; approximately 86% are singletons. The specimen sequenced was peripheral blood. Receptors were obtained from a woman older than 75 with acute or convalescent COVID-19.

In regard to this clone: The same CDR3 can be traced to other DNA sequences in this sample. The gene calls are TRBV5-1 and TRBJ2-3; 8 positions match TRBD2. V was pared by 3 bases and J by 5 bases, with 5 bases of the junction left unmatched. The V gene's germline CDR1 is SGHRS and CDR2 YFSETQ. The CDR3 sequence is 14 residues long. CDR3 region: CASSSGGAGDTQYF. CDR3 DNA sequence: TGCGCCAGCAGCTCCGGGGGGGCAGGAGATACGCAGTATTTT. The variable domain in full, with the rest retrieved from reference TRBV5-1 and TRBJ2-3, is KAGVTQTPRYLIKTRGQQVTLSCSPISGHRSVSWYQQTPGQGLQFLFEYFSETQRNKGNFPGRFSGRQFSNSRSEMNVSTLELGDSALYLCASSSGGAGDTQYFGPGTRLTVL.

The chain joins TRBV3-1 (or the pseudogene TRBV3-2) to TRBJ2-7; D might be TRBD1 (6 bases). Germline V gene data show CDR1 as LGHDT and CDR2 as YNNKEL (reference sequence). V lost 4 bases to trimming and J lost 5 bases, with 15 bases between them. CDR3 length equals 14 residues. The CDR3 loop is CASSRRSGEHEQYF. The CDR3 nucleotides read TGTGCCAGCAGCCGGAGGTCAGGGGAACACGAGCAGTACTTC.

J is TRBJ2-1 and V is TRBV11-2, with 11 nucleotides matching TRBD2. V gave up 1 base and J gave up 7 bases; unmatched junction bases: 0. The germline V gene has CDR1 SGHAT and CDR2 FQNNGV. The CDR3 extends over 14 amino acids. The CDR3 region has the DNA TGTGCCAGCAGCTTAGGACTAGCGGGGAATGAGCAGTTCTTC. Translated, it gives CASSLGLAGNEQFF.

The chain has TRBV30 and TRBJ1-5, with TRBD1 as a possible D gene (6 bases). Germline V gene lookup returns CDR1 GTSNPN and CDR2 SVGIG (reference sequence). The CDR3 is 15 residues long. V lost 1 base to trimming and J lost 2 bases, with 12 bases between them. The DNA of the CDR3 is TGTGCCTGGAGTGGGCCAGGGGTGGGCAATCAGCCCCAGCATTTT. Translated, it gives CAWSGPGVGNQPQHF.

The V and J genes are TRBV7-8 and TRBJ2-7, with 13 positions matching TRBD2. V dropped 0 bases and J dropped 4; count of bases not matched to a gene: 9. Germline CDR1 SGHVS, CDR2 FQNEAQ. CDR3 length: 18 amino acids. CDR3 region: CASSLATSGGIRLYEQYF. The CDR3 DNA reads as TGTGCCAGCAGCTTAGCGACTAGCGGGGGGATACGTCTGTACGAGCAGTACTTC.

The chain combines TRBV5-4 with TRBJ2-2, with D perhaps TRBD2 (5 bases). The CDR3 totals 15 residues. V lost 3 bases, J lost 7 bases, and 16 bases lay in between. Germline CDR1 is SGHNT and CDR2 is YYREEE (reference sequence). CDR3 residues: CASSYTGLHGGELFF. Written as DNA, the CDR3 is TGTGCCAGCAGCTACACTGGACTGCACGGCGGGGAGCTGTTTTTT.

The J gene is TRBJ2-3, the V gene TRBV5-1, with 7 bases that match TRBD1. The germline gives CDR1 SGHRS, CDR2 YFSETQ. The junction had 5 bases not matched to a gene; V was cut back by 2 bases and J by 5 bases. The CDR3 loop spans 14 amino acids. The CDR3 here is CASSFLQGRDTQYF. CDR3 coding DNA: TGCGCCAGCAGCTTCCTACAGGGGAGAGATACGCAGTATTTT.

The chain combines TRBV18 with TRBJ1-6; D gene unclear. V was clipped by 5 bases and J by 8 bases, with 16 bases between them. Germline CDR1 reads KGHSH; CDR2 reads LQKENI. The CDR3 is 15 amino acids. The chain's CDR3 is CASSANPVGYSPLHF. The CDR3 region has the DNA TGTGCCAGCTCAGCAAATCCTGTCGGTTATTCACCCCTCCACTTT.

V is TRBV11-3 and J is TRBJ1-3; a possible D gene is TRBD1 (6 bases). V was pared by 5 bases and J by 0 bases, with 11 bases between. CDR1 SGHNT and CDR2 YENEEA come from the germline V gene. The CDR3 spans 15 residues. For the CDR3, the DNA is TGTGCCAGCAGCCTTGGACAGAGCTCTGGAAACACCATATATTTT. Amino acids: CASSLGQSSGNTIYF.

The rearrangement links TRBV14 to TRBJ1-1; 9 bases agree with TRBD1. V dropped 6 bases and J dropped 5; count of bases not matched to a gene: 7. The germline gives CDR1 SGHDN, CDR2 FVKESK. The CDR3 spans 14 residues. Written as DNA, the CDR3 is TGTGCCAGCAGGACTTGGGACAGGGTAACTGAAGCTTTCTTT. This gives the protein CASRTWDRVTEAFF.

The chain links TRBV11-2 to TRBJ1-2; D is possibly TRBD1 (6 bases). The CDR3 sequence is 14 residues long. Germline CDR1 reads SGHAT; CDR2 reads FQNNGV. V dropped 7 bases and J dropped 5 bases, with 17 bases sitting between them. CDR3 coding DNA: TGTGCCAGCAACCCCACAGGGAATCGGTATGGCTACACCTTC. Translation gives CASNPTGNRYGYTF.

The gene calls are TRBV7-8 and TRBJ1-2; D remains ambiguous. The CDR3 loop spans 12 amino acids. Trimming cost V 3 bases and J 4 bases, with 6 bases left between them. CDR1 and CDR2 from the germline V gene are SGHVS and FQNEAQ. The CDR3, as DNA: TGTGCCAGCAGCTTCCAGATCTATGGCTACACCTTC. This codes for CASSFQIYGYTF.

This sequence joins TRBV18 and TRBJ2-3, with D tentatively TRBD2 (7 bases). The CDR3 length is 16 residues. The germline V gene encodes CDR1 KGHSH and CDR2 LQKENI. Trimming pared 2 bases from V and 2 bases from J, leaving 14 bases between. The CDR3 protein is CASSPGGALATDTQYF. The CDR3, as DNA: TGTGCCAGCTCACCAGGGGGGGCTCTCGCCACAGATACGCAGTATTTT.

This rearrangement joins TRBV12-3 or TRBV12-4 to TRBJ2-7; TRBD2 might be the D (5 bases). This CDR3 has 13 amino acids. V was cut by 3 bases and J by 7 bases, with 13 bases left in between. As DNA, the CDR3 is TGTGCCAGCAGTTTTATCGGGGTAGGGGAGCAGTACTTC. It codes for CASSFIGVGEQYF.

The chain is built from TRBV12-3 or TRBV12-4 and TRBJ2-7, with TRBD2 matching 7 bases. Unmatched junction bases numbered 4, after V lost 5 bases and J lost 6 bases. CDR3 length: 12 residues. The CDR3 DNA sequence: TGTGCCAGCAGTCTCAGGGAGGGCGAGCAGTACTTC. This translates into CASSLREGEQYF.

The V and J genes are TRBV7-9 and TRBJ1-6; 7 bases agree with TRBD1. The V gene end was trimmed by 4 bases and the J gene end by 6 bases; junction bases not matched to a gene: 6. The CDR3 is made up of 15 amino acids. CDR1 is SEHNR and CDR2 is FQNEAQ in the germline V gene (reference sequence). CDR3: CASSSRQGSNSPLHF. The CDR3 bases are TGTGCCAGCAGCTCACGACAGGGTTCTAATTCACCCCTCCACTTT.

This clone occurred once. The V gene is TRBV6-5, the J gene TRBJ1-6; D is undetermined. The germline V gene has CDR1 MNHEY and CDR2 SVGAGI. This CDR3 spans 14 amino acids. V lost 2 bases and J 7 bases, leaving 9 bases between the germline ends. In DNA form, the CDR3 reads TGTGCCAGCAGTTACGGGAGTTTAAATTCACCCCTCCACTTT. As protein: CASSYGSLNSPLHF.

V gene TRBV2 combines with J gene TRBJ2-1, with 9 bases fitting TRBD1. The CDR3 has 14 amino acids. Trimming removed 3 bases from V and 9 bases from J; junction bases left unmatched: 6. CDR1 and CDR2 (germline): SNHLY, FYNNEI. CDR3 nucleotides: TGTGCCAGCAGTGAGGGACAGGGCCGGGGTGAGCAGTTCTTC. Protein sequence: CASSEGQGRGEQFF.

The chain carries TRBV7-2 and TRBJ2-5; 7 bases match TRBD2. J gave up 7 bases and V 4 bases, and 3 bases lay outside the gene matches. Looked up from germline, CDR1 is SGHTA and CDR2 is FQGNSA. The CDR3 contains 12 residues. The DNA for the CDR3 is TGTGCCAGCAGCTCGGGGGGAGGGACCCAGTACTTC. Translating gives CASSSGGGTQYF. The variable domain in full, completed from reference TRBV7-2 and TRBJ2-5, reads GAGVSQSPSNKVTEKGKDVELRCDPISGHTALYWYRQSLGQGLEFLIYFQGNSAPDKSGLPSDRFSAERTGGSVSTLTIQRTQQEDSAVYLCASSSGGGTQYFGPGTRLLVL.

This chain connects TRBV6-6 to TRBJ2-3; D is unresolved. The CDR3 runs to 11 residues. V gave up 5 bases and J gave up 5 bases, with 5 bases separating them. The germline CDR1 and CDR2 sequences are MNHNY and SVGAGI (reference sequence). CDR3 nucleotide sequence: TGTGCCAGCAGTCCGAGAGATACGCAGTATTTT. Translating it yields CASSPRDTQYF.

J is TRBJ2-3 and V is TRBV7-2, with 8 nucleotides matching TRBD2. Germline-derived CDR1 and CDR2 are SGHTA and FQGNSA. Trimming took 2 bases from V and 2 from J; bases not matched to a gene: 3. The CDR3 length is 15 residues. Here the CDR3 reads CASSLSGGSTDTQYF. CDR3 coding DNA: TGTGCCAGCAGCTTATCGGGGGGGTCCACAGATACGCAGTATTTT. Complete variable domain (other parts from reference TRBV7-2 and TRBJ2-3): GAGVSQSPSNKVTEKGKDVELRCDPISGHTALYWYRQSLGQGLEFLIYFQGNSAPDKSGLPSDRFSAERTGGSVSTLTIQRTQQEDSAVYLCASSLSGGSTDTQYFGPGTRLTVL.

The chain couples TRBV29-1 to TRBJ2-3; D possibly corresponds to TRBD2 (5 bases). The CDR3 spans 12 residues. The V end was cut by 0 bases, the J end by 4 bases, with 5 bases between. Germline assignment: CDR1 SQVTM and CDR2 ANQGSEA. The chain's CDR3 is CSVEEGADTQYF. The CDR3 DNA is TGCAGCGTTGAAGAGGGAGCAGATACGCAGTATTTT.